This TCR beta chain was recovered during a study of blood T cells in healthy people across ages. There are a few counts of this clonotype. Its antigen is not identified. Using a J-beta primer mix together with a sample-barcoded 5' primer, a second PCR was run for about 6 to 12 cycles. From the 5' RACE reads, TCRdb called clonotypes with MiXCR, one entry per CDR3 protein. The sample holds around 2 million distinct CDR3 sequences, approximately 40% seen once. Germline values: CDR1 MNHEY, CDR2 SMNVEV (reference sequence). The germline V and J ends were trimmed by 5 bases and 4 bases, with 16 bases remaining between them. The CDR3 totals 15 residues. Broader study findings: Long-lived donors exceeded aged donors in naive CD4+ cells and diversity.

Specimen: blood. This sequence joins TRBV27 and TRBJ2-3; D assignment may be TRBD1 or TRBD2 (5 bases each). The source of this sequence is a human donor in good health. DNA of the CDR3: TGTGCCAGCAGTCGGGACCCTATAGGCGCAGATACGCAGTATTTT. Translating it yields CASSRDPIGADTQYF.